The text below deals with one T cell receptor (beta chain). Trimming at V came to 4 bases and at J to 5 bases, leaving 10 bases not matched to a gene. CDR3 size: 15 residues. In germline, CDR1 is LGHNA, CDR2 YNFKEQ. Not a single patient had been given any form of treatment at any point before undergoing thyroid surgery. This entry is derived from a study of metastatic and nonmetastatic thyroid tumors. TCRdb ran MiXCR on the PCR reads. The table includes about 25,000 clones, roughly a fifth detected once. The receptor was derived from a female donor with papillary thyroid cancer or a benign thyroid nodule (not recorded which). Some clones in this sample may be carry-over from other donors' samples. The V call is TRBV4-2, the J call TRBJ1-1; TRBD1 agrees at 7 bases. The specimen was blood. CDR3 in amino acids: CASSPPQGEGTEAFF. The CDR3 DNA sequence: TGTGCCAGCAGCCCTCCGCAGGGGGAAGGGACTGAAGCTTTCTTT.